The source of this T cell receptor (beta chain) is a study of T-cell memory formation after mild COVID-19. A 5'RACE reaction primed in the constant segment made cDNA libraries of TCR alpha and TCR beta, and these carried sample barcodes and UMIs. TCRdb itself ran the 5' RACE reads through MiXCR, one entry per CDR3 protein. The table shows tens of thousands of distinct CDR3 sequences, with around 15% occurring only once. The CDR3 has 15 amino acids. V lost 6 bases, J lost 6 bases, and 7 bases stayed unmatched. Per the germline V gene, CDR1 is MNHEY and CDR2 is SVGAGI. The chain combines TRBV6-5 with TRBJ2-1; TRBD2 agrees at 11 bases. What was sequenced was PBMCs or a T cell subset sorted from them (not recorded which). The clonotype comes from a man aged 18 to 30 who had mild COVID-19 (a few samples of this study predate the infection). Cell type and time point are not known. CDR3 loop: CASSILAGVGNEQFF. In DNA, the CDR3 is TGTGCCAGCAGCATACTAGCGGGGGTTGGCAATGAGCAGTTCTTC.